The rows below give T cell receptor beta chains drawn from one sample of a study of OX40 agonist ivuxolimab in advanced cancers. The assay was immunoSEQ multiplex PCR, and TCRdb's table has in-frame clones only and misses some. This sample has tens of thousands of clones; nearly 90% occur once, and the top ten carry 0.72%. Sequenced material: CD4+ or CD8+ T cells sorted from blood, taken in a trial of the OX40 agonist ivuxolimab. The receptors come from an adult with an advanced solid tumor such as melanoma, head and neck, liver or kidney cancer. Each CDR3 is given with its conserved first and last residue. A D gene is named only where the DNA matches it firmly. The listing skips clone size in some rows; elsewhere it reads once, few, many or a size class.

j_gene: TRBJ1-1
abundance: -
v_gene: TRBV7-8
d_gene: TRBD1
CDR3nt: TGTGCCAGCAGCCTGTCGGGACAGCCTCTGAGCACTGAAGCTTTCTTT
CDR3aa: CASSLSGQPLSTEAFF

j_gene: TRBJ2-3
abundance: -
v_gene: TRBV7-2
d_gene: -
CDR3nt: TGTGCCAGCAGCCCAAAGGGGACAGGACGGGGGGACCTCACAGATACGCAGTATTTT
CDR3aa: CASSPKGTGRGDLTDTQYF

j_gene: TRBJ2-5
abundance: -
v_gene: TRBV2
d_gene: -
CDR3nt: TGTGCCAGCAGGGGACCCTTGGGAGAGACCCAGTACTTC
CDR3aa: CASRGPLGETQYF

j_gene: TRBJ1-1
abundance: once
v_gene: TRBV5-1
d_gene: -
CDR3nt: TGCGCCAGCAGCTTGGATTCAGGGCTGAACACTGAAGCTTTCTTT
CDR3aa: CASSLDSGLNTEAFF

j_gene: TRBJ2-7
abundance: -
v_gene: TRBV6-5
d_gene: -
CDR3nt: TGTGCCAGCATTAGGAGCGTGGAGAGCCACGAGCAGTACTTC
CDR3aa: CASIRSVESHEQYF

j_gene: TRBJ1-5
abundance: -
v_gene: TRBV28
d_gene: -
CDR3nt: TGTGCCAGCAGACTCGGGAGTCCCAATCAGCCCCAGCATTTT
CDR3aa: CASRLGSPNQPQHF

j_gene: TRBJ1-4
abundance: -
v_gene: TRBV5-1
d_gene: TRBD1
CDR3nt: TGCGCCAGCAGCTTGGGGGACAGAAATGAAAAACTGTTTTTT
CDR3aa: CASSLGDRNEKLFF

j_gene: TRBJ2-5
abundance: -
v_gene: TRBV5-6
d_gene: TRBD2
CDR3nt: TGTGCCACCACCTCGGGACTAGCGGGTGCCCGAGAGACCCAGTACTTC
CDR3aa: CATTSGLAGARETQYF

j_gene: TRBJ1-6
abundance: -
v_gene: TRBV29-1
d_gene: TRBD1
CDR3nt: TGCAGCGTCCGGGACAGGGGGGATTCACCCCTCCACTTT
CDR3aa: CSVRDRGDSPLHF

j_gene: TRBJ2-2
abundance: -
v_gene: TRBV5-1
d_gene: -
CDR3nt: TGCGCCAGCAGCTTCGGGACAGCGGGGACCGGGGAGCTGTTTTTT
CDR3aa: CASSFGTAGTGELFF

j_gene: TRBJ1-5
abundance: -
v_gene: TRBV30
d_gene: -
CDR3nt: TGTGCCTGGAGCCAAGGACGAAGCAATCAGCCCCAGCATTTT
CDR3aa: CAWSQGRSNQPQHF

j_gene: TRBJ2-1
abundance: -
v_gene: TRBV5-4
d_gene: TRBD2
CDR3nt: TGTGCCAGCGGACTAGCGGGTGGGGATGAGCAGTTCTTC
CDR3aa: CASGLAGGDEQFF

j_gene: TRBJ1-6
abundance: once
v_gene: TRBV5-5
d_gene: TRBD1
CDR3nt: TGTGCCAGCAGCTCACTGGACGGGACAGGGAGATCACCCCTCCACTTT
CDR3aa: CASSSLDGTGRSPLHF

j_gene: TRBJ1-6
abundance: -
v_gene: TRBV7-8
d_gene: TRBD1
CDR3nt: TGTGCCAGCAGCCCGGCCTACAGGGGAAGTGATTCACCCCTCCACTTT
CDR3aa: CASSPAYRGSDSPLHF

j_gene: TRBJ1-1
abundance: -
v_gene: TRBV4-1
d_gene: -
CDR3nt: TGCGCCAGCAGCCAAGTTAGGGAGAGGAGCCAAGCTTTCTTT
CDR3aa: CASSQVRERSQAFF

j_gene: TRBJ1-4
abundance: -
v_gene: TRBV7-2
d_gene: TRBD1
CDR3nt: TGTGCCAGCAGCAGCGACAGGGGGCGAGAAAAACTGTTTTTT
CDR3aa: CASSSDRGREKLFF

j_gene: TRBJ2-5
abundance: -
v_gene: TRBV7-2
d_gene: -
CDR3nt: TGTGCCAGCAGCCCGAACGGGGCAAAAGAGACCCAGTACTTC
CDR3aa: CASSPNGAKETQYF

j_gene: TRBJ1-2
abundance: -
v_gene: TRBV4-3
d_gene: -
CDR3nt: TGCGCCAGCAGCCAAGAACGGGGTGCCGGCTGGGGCTACACCTTC
CDR3aa: CASSQERGAGWGYTF

j_gene: TRBJ1-3
abundance: -
v_gene: TRBV6-6
d_gene: -
CDR3nt: TGTGCCAGCAGTAATCGACACTCCTCTGGAAACACCATATATTTT
CDR3aa: CASSNRHSSGNTIYF

j_gene: TRBJ1-1
abundance: -
v_gene: TRBV7-9
d_gene: -
CDR3nt: TGTGCCAGCGTGGAGGTACGGAGCACTGAAGCTTTCTTT
CDR3aa: CASVEVRSTEAFF

j_gene: TRBJ1-1
abundance: -
v_gene: TRBV5-1
d_gene: -
CDR3nt: TGCGCCAGCAGTCGGGAAGGGCTTAACACTGAAGCTTTCTTT
CDR3aa: CASSREGLNTEAFF

j_gene: TRBJ2-7
abundance: -
v_gene: TRBV7-8
d_gene: -
CDR3nt: TGTGCCAGCAGCTCTCCGGTGGGAGGGGGATCCTACGAGCAGTACTTC
CDR3aa: CASSSPVGGGSYEQYF

j_gene: TRBJ1-1
abundance: -
v_gene: TRBV10-3
d_gene: -
CDR3nt: TGTGCCATCAGTGAGTCGAGGGGCGGGTCGACTGAAGCTTTCTTT
CDR3aa: CAISESRGGSTEAFF

j_gene: TRBJ2-3
abundance: -
v_gene: TRBV7-9
d_gene: -
CDR3nt: TGTGCCAGCAGGAAAGGGGCGGGACACGCCGCAGATACGCAGTATTTT
CDR3aa: CASRKGAGHAADTQYF

j_gene: TRBJ1-2
abundance: -
v_gene: TRBV5-6
d_gene: -
CDR3nt: TGTGCCAGCAGCTACCTCAACCGCCAAAACTATGGCTACACCTTC
CDR3aa: CASSYLNRQNYGYTF

j_gene: TRBJ2-7
abundance: few
v_gene: TRBV29-1
d_gene: TRBD1
CDR3nt: TGCAGCGTTGCACAGGGGCTTAGGGAGCAGTACTTC
CDR3aa: CSVAQGLREQYF

j_gene: TRBJ2-1
abundance: -
v_gene: TRBV9
d_gene: TRBD2
CDR3nt: TGTGCCAGCAGCCCTAGCGGGACCTACAATGAGCAGTTCTTC
CDR3aa: CASSPSGTYNEQFF

j_gene: TRBJ1-2
abundance: once
v_gene: TRBV4-3
d_gene: -
CDR3nt: TGCGCCAGCAGCCAAGGGGACACCCGTAACTATGGCTACACCTTC
CDR3aa: CASSQGDTRNYGYTF

j_gene: TRBJ2-1
abundance: -
v_gene: TRBV7-2
d_gene: TRBD2
CDR3nt: TGTGCCAGCAGCTTCGTAGCGGGGGGCTACAATGAGCAGTTCTTC
CDR3aa: CASSFVAGGYNEQFF

j_gene: TRBJ1-2
abundance: -
v_gene: TRBV29-1
d_gene: TRBD1
CDR3nt: TGCAGCGGGGAGGGACAGGGAGATGGCTACACCTTC
CDR3aa: CSGEGQGDGYTF

j_gene: TRBJ2-1
abundance: once
v_gene: TRBV5-4
d_gene: -
CDR3nt: TGTGCCAGCAGCTTGGGGGCAGGGATCTTAAATGAGCAGTTCTTC
CDR3aa: CASSLGAGILNEQFF

j_gene: TRBJ2-6
abundance: -
v_gene: TRBV10-3
d_gene: -
CDR3nt: TGTGCCATCAGTTATTTTCAAAGTCGGGCCAACGTCCTGACTTTC
CDR3aa: CAISYFQSRANVLTF

j_gene: TRBJ2-2
abundance: -
v_gene: TRBV6-1
d_gene: TRBD1
CDR3nt: TGTGCCAGCGCCGACAGGGGGCGCAGCACCGGGGAGCTGTTTTTT
CDR3aa: CASADRGRSTGELFF

j_gene: TRBJ1-1
abundance: -
v_gene: TRBV14
d_gene: -
CDR3nt: TGTGCCAGCAGCCCCCCTCAGAGGGTGAACACTGAAGCTTTCTTT
CDR3aa: CASSPPQRVNTEAFF

j_gene: TRBJ1-3
abundance: -
v_gene: TRBV2
d_gene: -
CDR3nt: TGTGCCAGCAGTTCGGAATCCGGGATCTCTGGAAACACCATATATTTT
CDR3aa: CASSSESGISGNTIYF